The 11 T cell receptor beta chains below were found in one sample sequenced in a study of graft-versus-host responses after intestinal transplantation. These receptors are not linked to any known antigen. Some clones are missing from TCRdb's copy, which holds only in-frame ones; the method was immunoSEQ multiplex PCR. The sample records about 86,000 clones, roughly nine tenths being singletons. The source was unstimulated CD4+ T cells sorted from spleen or lymph node cells, collected before transplant. These receptor sequences come from a human donor who was the organ donor for an intestinal transplant.

This clone was seen just once. The rearrangement joins TRBV4-2 to TRBJ2-1; 7 positions agree with TRBD2. The CDR3 consists of 17 residues. Germline-derived CDR1 and CDR2 are LGHNA and YNFKEQ. The V segment lost 4 bases and the J segment 2 bases; nucleotides outside the gene matches: 11. The CDR3 bases are TGTGCCAGCAGCCGCTTTACCGGGACTAACCCCTACAATGAGCAGTTCTTC. This sequence encodes CASSRFTGTNPYNEQFF.

The CDR3 DNA is TGCGCCAGCAGCCAAGTGGGGAGGGGACGGAGGAACACTGAAGCTTTCTTT. Its translation: CASSQVGRGRRNTEAFF. This rearrangement joins TRBV4-1 to TRBJ1-1; the D gene is possibly TRBD1 (5 bases). Trimming cost V 1 base and J 1 base, with 16 bases left between them. The CDR3 is 17 residues long. Germline values: CDR1 MGHRA, CDR2 YSYEKL.

CDR3 amino acids: CASSPPRTGGREVPYNEQFF. The CDR3 DNA follows: TGTGCCAGCTCACCACCGCGGACAGGGGGCAGGGAAGTCCCTTACAATGAGCAGTTCTTC. This chain uses TRBV18 with TRBJ2-1, with 11 bases identical to TRBD1. CDR1 is KGHSH and CDR2 is LQKENI in the germline V gene. The V and J ends lost 0 bases and 4 bases, in that order; junction bases with no gene match: 14. CDR3 length: 20 amino acids.

This chain uses TRBV6-5 with TRBJ2-1, with TRBD2 matching 7 bases. From germline, CDR1 is MNHEY and CDR2 SVGAGI. The CDR3 is made up of 13 amino acids. Trimming took 6 bases from V and 11 from J; bases not matched to a gene: 10. In DNA, the CDR3 is TGTGCCAGCAGCCTGACCGTCAGCGGGAAGCAGTTCTTC. Its translation is CASSLTVSGKQFF.

This clone was counted a single time. The chain uses TRBV27 and TRBJ1-2, with D hard to call. The CDR3 has 16 amino acids. Germline V gene sequence: CDR1 MNHEY, CDR2 SMNVEV (reference sequence). The V and J ends lost 1 base and 2 bases respectively, with 14 bases between them. CDR3 bases: TGTGCCAGCAGTTTATTAATTGGGCTACGGAACTATGGCTACACCTTC. It specifies CASSLLIGLRNYGYTF.

The genes are TRBV7-9 and TRBJ1-2; D is perhaps TRBD1 (5 bases). CDR1 is SEHNR and CDR2 is FQNEAQ in the germline V gene (reference sequence). This CDR3 has 14 residues. Trimming left V 2 bases short and J 4 bases short, with 11 bases between. CDR3 region: CASSLLGGSYGYTF. CDR3 DNA: TGTGCCAGCAGCTTACTGGGGGGTTCCTATGGCTACACCTTC. The full variable domain, in which reference TRBV7-9 and TRBJ1-2 provide the parts outside the CDR3, is DTGVSQNPRHKITKRGQNVTFRCDPISEHNRLYWYRQTLGQGPEFLTYFQNEAQLEKSRLLSDRFSAERPKGSFSTLEIQRTEQGDSAMYLCASSLLGGSYGYTFGSGTRLTVV.

The chain combines TRBV6-6 with TRBJ2-1; 8 positions agree with TRBD2. Germline loops: CDR1 MNHNY, CDR2 SVGAGI (reference sequence). V lost 5 bases and J lost 7; bases outside the gene matches: 13. The CDR3 runs 16 residues. The CDR3 DNA sequence: TGTGCCAGCAGTCCCTGGGGAGCGGGAGTCCGGAATGAGCAGTTCTTC. Amino acids: CASSPWGAGVRNEQFF.

This chain uses TRBV4-1 with TRBJ1-2, with 7 nucleotides matching TRBD1. The CDR3 is 15 amino acids. V shed 5 bases and J 1 base; nucleotides not matched to a gene: 7. Germline loops: CDR1 MGHRA, CDR2 YSYEKL. The CDR3 here is CASSSTGTVNYGYTF. CDR3 nucleotides: TGCGCCAGCAGCTCTACCGGGACAGTTAACTATGGCTACACCTTC.

A single count supports this clone. The chain has TRBV28 and TRBJ2-5; 9 positions match TRBD1. The V gene end was trimmed by 4 bases and the J gene end by 1 base; junction bases not matched to a gene: 7. The CDR3 spans 16 residues. Germline V gene data show CDR1 as MDHEN and CDR2 as SYDVKM. In nucleotides, the CDR3 is TGTGCCAGCAGTTCAGCCGGGACAGGGTTCCAAGAGACCCAGTACTTC. Residues: CASSSAGTGFQETQYF.

The rearrangement uses TRBV25-1 and TRBJ1-5; D is perhaps TRBD1 (5 bases). V lost 5 bases, J lost 0 bases, and 17 bases lay in between. The CDR3 length is 17 residues. CDR1 and CDR2 (germline): MGHDK, SYGVNS. The DNA for the CDR3 is TGTGCCAGCAGTTCGCTACAGGTTTTCCATAGCAATCAGCCCCAGCATTTT. It translates to CASSSLQVFHSNQPQHF.

This clone was picked up a small number of times. The rearrangement uses TRBV29-1 and TRBJ1-1; tentative D call: TRBD1 (5 bases). Germline V gives CDR1 SQVTM, CDR2 ANQGSEA. V was cut by 5 bases and J by 5 bases, with 15 bases left in between. This CDR3 is 13 amino acids long. The CDR3 bases are TGCAGCGTTATCATGGGGGGTCTTACTGAAGCTTTCTTT. Amino acid sequence: CSVIMGGLTEAFF.